The 22 T cell receptor beta chains presented below share a single source sample, sequenced in a study of T cells in Graves' hyperthyroidism and ophthalmopathy. From RNA transcripts, TCR beta CDR3 regions were amplified. First-round RT-PCR of the TCR CDR3 relied on the HTBI primer set. TCRdb re-analysed the multiplex PCR reads in MiXCR, keeping a single row per CDR3 protein. The sample lists fewer than 750,000 distinct CDR3 sequences, more than 12% occurring once. Sequenced sample: blood. These receptors were taken from a woman aged 45-65 years with Graves' ophthalmopathy.

This clonotype was counted only a few times. The chain joins TRBV28 to TRBJ2-1; unclear D gene. This CDR3 has 13 residues. The V end lost 2 bases, the J end lost 15 bases, and 17 bases lay between the germline ends. Looked up from germline, CDR1 is MDHEN and CDR2 is SYDVKM. The CDR3 spells CASSLGGVAILFF. CDR3 in DNA: TGTGCCAGCAGTTTAGGCGGTGTGGCCATATTGTTCTTC. The full variable domain, rest sourced from reference TRBV28 and TRBJ2-1, is DVKVTQSSRYLVKRTGEKVFLECVQDMDHENMFWYRQDPGLGLRLIYFSYDVKMKEKGDIPEGYSVSREKKERFSLILESASTNQTSMYLCASSLGGVAILFFGPGTRLTVL.

This clonotype occurred many times. The chain's CDR3 is CASSRYQGAEAFF. CDR3 nucleotides: TGTGCCAGCAGTCGTTACCAGGGCGCTGAAGCTTTCTTT. The chain couples TRBV6-4 to TRBJ1-1; weak D call: TRBD1 (5 bases). This CDR3 spans 13 amino acids. Germline V gives CDR1 MRHNA, CDR2 SNTAGT. Trimming cost V 5 bases and J 6 bases, with 13 bases left between them.

This clonotype was observed at least ten times. The chain joins TRBV12-3 or TRBV12-4 to TRBJ1-1; D might be TRBD1 (5 bases). The CDR3 has 16 amino acids. V lost 3 bases to trimming and J lost 1 base, with 15 bases between them. This CDR3 is CASSLGWGSGNTEAFF. CDR3 in DNA: TGTGCCAGCAGTTTGGGTTGGGGGTCGGGGAACACTGAAGCTTTCTTT.

This clonotype was counted many times. The chain employs TRBV20-1 and TRBJ2-1, with a weak D call TRBD2 (5 bases). In germline, CDR1 is DFQATT, CDR2 SNEGSKA (reference sequence). The CDR3 covers 15 residues. The ends were cut back, 5 bases at V and 0 bases at J, with 14 bases in the middle. The CDR3 reads CSAPRRATSYNEQFF. In nucleotides, the CDR3 is TGCAGTGCTCCACGGCGGGCGACCTCCTACAATGAGCAGTTCTTC.

The V call is TRBV9, the J call TRBJ2-1, with 10 bases aligning to TRBD2. CDR3 length: 16 amino acids. Germline CDR1 SGDLS, CDR2 YYNGEE. V lost 0 bases, J lost 8 bases, and 8 bases stayed unmatched. CDR3 in DNA: TGTGCCAGCAGCGTAGTCGGAGCGGGAGGGCCCGATGAGCAGTTCTTC. Translating gives CASSVVGAGGPDEQFF. The full variable domain, rest sourced from reference TRBV9 and TRBJ2-1, is DSGVTQTPKHLITATGQRVTLRCSPRSGDLSVYWYQQSLDQGLQFLIQYYNGEERAKGNILERFSAQQFPDLHSELNLSSLELGDSALYFCASSVVGAGGPDEQFFGPGTRLTVL.

This clonotype turned up a few times. DNA of the CDR3: TGCAGTGCTAGACTAGCGATCTACAATGAGCAGTTCTTC. Amino acids: CSARLAIYNEQFF. The chain joins TRBV20-1 to TRBJ2-1; D is perhaps TRBD2 (6 bases). Between the trimmed V and J ends, which lost 2 bases and 3 bases, there was a span of 8 bases. In germline, CDR1 is DFQATT, CDR2 SNEGSKA (reference sequence). The CDR3 is 13 residues long.

This clonotype was seen many times. V is TRBV28 and J is TRBJ1-1; D is ambiguous. Germline V gives CDR1 MDHEN, CDR2 SYDVKM. The CDR3 runs to 14 residues. V dropped 1 base and J dropped 4 bases, with 10 bases sitting between them. The CDR3 nucleotides read TGTGCCAGCAGTTTATCGGGCAGCTCCACTGAAGCTTTCTTT. Amino acids: CASSLSGSSTEAFF.

The V call is TRBV5-8, the J call TRBJ2-3, with 12 bases that match TRBD2. Per the germline V gene, CDR1 is SGHTS and CDR2 is YDEGEE. The junction had 9 bases not matched to a gene; V was cut back by 2 bases and J by 2 bases. CDR3 length: 18 amino acids. The CDR3 spells CASSLRGLAGPTTDTQYF. The CDR3 DNA reads as TGTGCCAGCAGCTTACGAGGACTAGCGGGACCGACCACAGATACGCAGTATTTT.

This clonotype was seen many times. The chain recombines TRBV18 with TRBJ2-7; D is unclear. Trimming left V 3 bases short and J 5 bases short, with 5 bases between. The germline V gene encodes CDR1 KGHSH and CDR2 LQKENI. The CDR3 has 11 residues. CDR3: CASSPADEQYF. CDR3 DNA: TGTGCCAGCTCACCTGCTGACGAGCAGTACTTC.

The gene calls are TRBV2 and TRBJ1-6; no definite D call. Trimming stripped 7 bases from V and 10 bases from J, with 2 bases between. This CDR3 has 9 amino acids. CDR1 is SNHLY, CDR2 FYNNEI, per germline. In nucleotides, the CDR3 is TGTGCCAGCAAATCACCCCTCCACTTT. Its translation: CASKSPLHF.

This chain links TRBV27 with TRBJ2-7; possibly TRBD2 for D (6 bases). From germline, CDR1 is MNHEY and CDR2 SMNVEV (reference sequence). V lost 7 bases and J 0 bases, leaving 16 bases between the germline ends. CDR3 length equals 15 residues. The CDR3: CASITLASHSYEQYF. The CDR3 DNA is TGTGCCAGCATTACCCTAGCGTCCCACTCCTACGAGCAGTACTTC.

This clonotype appeared many times. V usage is TRBV9 and J usage is TRBJ2-3, with 9 bases that match TRBD2. This CDR3 contains 15 residues. Looked up from germline, CDR1 is SGDLS and CDR2 is YYNGEE. Trimming took 0 bases from V and 3 from J; bases not matched to a gene: 2. The CDR3 is CASSVGLAVTDTQYF. The CDR3 DNA reads TGTGCCAGCAGCGTAGGACTAGCGGTGACAGATACGCAGTATTTT. Full variable domain (remainder filled in from reference TRBV9 and TRBJ2-3): DSGVTQTPKHLITATGQRVTLRCSPRSGDLSVYWYQQSLDQGLQFLIQYYNGEERAKGNILERFSAQQFPDLHSELNLSSLELGDSALYFCASSVGLAVTDTQYFGPGTRLTVL.

This clonotype was seen repeatedly, ten times or more. The chain recombines TRBV20-1 with TRBJ1-2, with TRBD1 as a possible D gene (6 bases). The CDR3 loop spans 15 amino acids. V was shortened by 1 base and J by 0 bases, with 12 bases between the two germline ends. Germline V gene data show CDR1 as DFQATT and CDR2 as SNEGSKA (reference sequence). CDR3 amino acids: CSARAGGAPNYGYTF. The CDR3 nucleotides are TGCAGTGCTAGAGCTGGGGGGGCCCCTAACTATGGCTACACCTTC.

This clonotype was detected many times. The chain couples TRBV5-5 to TRBJ1-1; the D is unclear. This CDR3 contains 16 residues. CDR1 and CDR2 (germline): SGHKS, YYEKEE (reference sequence). Trimming shortened V by 0 bases and J by 1 base, and 13 bases separated the two germline ends. In DNA form, the CDR3 reads TGTGCCAGCAGCTTGGTTGGGGTGGACCGGAACACTGAAGCTTTCTTT. It is translated as CASSLVGVDRNTEAFF. The complete variable domain, with remaining parts taken from reference TRBV5-5 and TRBJ1-1, reads DAGVTQSPTHLIKTRGQQVTLRCSPISGHKSVSWYQQVLGQGPQFIFQYYEKEERGRGNFPDRFSARQFPNYSSELNVNALLLGDSALYLCASSLVGVDRNTEAFFGQGTRLTVV.

In its sample, this clonotype was seen many times. The rearrangement links TRBV7-2 to TRBJ2-1; 8 bases match TRBD2. The CDR3 length is 17 residues. The V gene's germline CDR1 is SGHTA and CDR2 FQGNSA. The ends lost 3 bases at V and 4 bases at J; junction bases unmatched: 11. The CDR3 protein is CASSLPRGGRGYNEQFF. As DNA, the CDR3 is TGTGCCAGCAGCTTGCCTCGGGGGGGGAGAGGGTACAATGAGCAGTTCTTC.

This clonotype was counted between two and nine times. The chain joins TRBV6-2 or TRBV6-3 to TRBJ1-2; 7 nucleotides agree with TRBD1. Germline-derived CDR1 and CDR2 are MNHEY and SVGEGT. CDR3 length: 15 residues. J was trimmed by 7 bases and V by 7 bases; bases with no gene match: 15. The CDR3 is CASTIRLTGRLGYTF. CDR3 bases: TGTGCCAGCACCATACGGCTGACAGGGAGGCTTGGCTACACCTTC.

This clonotype has a count of ten or more. The V and J genes are TRBV6-2 or TRBV6-3 and TRBJ2-7; 16 nucleotides agree with TRBD2. The germline V gene encodes CDR1 MNHEY and CDR2 SVGEGT. The CDR3 length is 16 residues. The J segment lost 5 bases and the V segment lost 6 bases, leaving 7 bases of the junction unmatched. Here the CDR3 reads CASRPGLAGGANEQYF. DNA of the CDR3: TGTGCCAGCAGACCGGGACTAGCGGGAGGGGCGAACGAGCAGTACTTC.

As for this clonotype: An end of the junction does not agree with germline; a read error may underlie this. The chain uses TRBV4-1 and TRBJ1-5; TRBD1 is a possible D gene (6 bases). The CDR3 is 14 amino acids. CDR1 and CDR2 from the germline V gene are MGHRA and YSYEKL. The CDR3 loop is CASSQVQGYQPRHF. The CDR3 DNA is TGCGCCAGCAGCCAAGTCCAGGGGTATCAGCCCCGGCATTTT.

Ten or more counts support this clonotype. This rearrangement joins TRBV7-2 to TRBJ2-1, with 7 bases lining up with TRBD2. The CDR3 contains 15 residues. After removal of 3 bases from V and 0 bases from J, the junction contained 2 bases not matched to a gene. Germline V CDR1 and CDR2: SGHTA, FQGNSA. The DNA of the CDR3 is TGTGCCAGCAGCTTGCTAGCGGCCTCCTACAATGAGCAGTTCTTC. Translated, it gives CASSLLAASYNEQFF.

This clonotype was observed a few times. The chain has TRBV12-3 or TRBV12-4 and TRBJ2-1; TRBD2 is a possible D gene (5 bases). The V end lost 1 base, the J end lost 4 bases, and 11 bases lay between the germline ends. CDR3 length equals 15 residues. In nucleotides, the CDR3 is TGTGCCAGCAGTTTAGGAGGGATTAATTACAATGAGCAGTTCTTC. Protein sequence: CASSLGGINYNEQFF.

A note on this clonotype: Being one base from a much bigger clone, this may be a read error. The V call is TRBV5-1, the J call TRBJ2-1; maybe TRBD1 (5 bases). The CDR3 length is 14 residues. Germline loops: CDR1 SGHRS, CDR2 YFSETQ. The V gene lost 4 bases and the J gene lost 5 bases, with 13 bases spanning the gap. Here the CDR3 reads CASSVDTGHNEQFF. CDR3 in DNA: TGCGCCAGCAGCGTGGACACGGGTCACAATGAGCAGTTCTTC.

The chain links TRBV27 to TRBJ1-5, with a weak D call TRBD1 (6 bases). Trimming took off 3 bases at V and 3 bases at J, with 12 bases between the two ends. This CDR3 spans 15 amino acids. Germline V gene data show CDR1 as MNHEY and CDR2 as SMNVEV (reference sequence). The CDR3 region is CASSLFRTDNQPQHF. The CDR3 nucleotides read TGTGCCAGCAGTTTGTTCAGGACAGACAATCAGCCCCAGCATTTT.